This T cell receptor (beta chain) was sequenced for a study of beta chain features in type 1 diabetes. Study conclusions and caveats: Reads derived from cDNA could over-represent cells showing high TCR expression. Healthy donors had naive, central memory and Treg TCRB repertoires that appeared less similar than those seen among patients. Researchers report that Type 1 diabetes patients had moderately but significantly shorter TCRB CDR3s across all four CD4+ subsets.

The whole isolated RNA underwent reverse transcription, so sequencing captured expressed TCRB transcripts. Libraries were prepared by immunoSEQ multiplex PCR; TCRdb keeps only in-frame clonotypes and omits some of them. The sample yields more than 300,000 clones, 8.5% to 10% seen once. With respect to this clone: Its specificity is unknown. The junction shows a germline mismatch at one end, possibly a read error.

The CDR3 runs 13 residues. The germline V gene has CDR1 MNHEY and CDR2 SVGAGI. The chain uses TRBV6-5 and TRBJ1-5, with D unclear. Material: central memory CD4+ T cells from blood. The sequence derives from a man under 40 with type 1 diabetes. This chain's CDR3 is CASSYSSDQPQHF. In DNA, the CDR3 is TGTGCCAGCAGTTACTCTAGCGATCAGCCCCAGCATTTT.